This is a list of T cell receptor beta chains from one sample in a study of T cell responses to AZD1222 COVID-19 vaccine. Profiling relied on immunoSEQ multiplex PCR, and the TCRdb table lists in-frame clones only, not all of them. Of some 99,000 clones in the sample, about 89% were seen once. The sample was peripheral blood, taken on day 0 of AZD1222 vaccination. The source of these receptors is an adult in good health. Both conserved end residues are part of each CDR3. D genes are given only for firm matches. Size is omitted from some rows. Given values are once, few, many or a class for expanded clones.

d_call: .
clone_size: once
j_call: TRBJ1-2
v_call: TRBV12-3/TRBV12-4
cdr3_nt: TGTGCCAGCATAGCCTCTGGCTACTATGGCTACACCTTC
cdr3_aa: CASIASGYYGYTF

d_call: .
clone_size: .
j_call: TRBJ2-1
v_call: TRBV29-1
cdr3_nt: TGCAGCGGAAATGTTAGGCTGGGAAATGAGCAGTTCTTC
cdr3_aa: CSGNVRLGNEQFF

d_call: .
clone_size: .
j_call: TRBJ1-1
v_call: TRBV6-6
cdr3_nt: TGTGCCAGCAGTCCCCTTGGGGGTGAAGCTTTCTTT
cdr3_aa: CASSPLGGEAFF

d_call: .
clone_size: .
j_call: TRBJ1-3
v_call: TRBV11-2
cdr3_nt: TGTGCCAGCAGCCATATCAGGGGAACGGGAAACACCATATATTTT
cdr3_aa: CASSHIRGTGNTIYF

d_call: .
clone_size: .
j_call: TRBJ2-3
v_call: TRBV6-4
cdr3_nt: TGTGCCAGCAGTGTCTATCCCGGAGCCACAGATACGCAGTATTTT
cdr3_aa: CASSVYPGATDTQYF

d_call: .
clone_size: .
j_call: TRBJ1-2
v_call: TRBV3-1/TRBV3-2
cdr3_nt: TGTGCCAGCAGCTTATCTTCAGGGATCTCCTCTGGCTACACCTTC
cdr3_aa: CASSLSSGISSGYTF

d_call: TRBD2
clone_size: .
j_call: TRBJ2-1
v_call: TRBV7-9
cdr3_nt: TGTGCCAGCAGCCATGGACTAGCGGGGTCCTCCTACAATGAGCAGTTCTTC
cdr3_aa: CASSHGLAGSSYNEQFF

d_call: TRBD2
clone_size: .
j_call: TRBJ2-7
v_call: TRBV6-5
cdr3_nt: TGTGCCAGCAGTTACGGTTTTAGCGGGAGCTCCTACGAGCAGTACTTC
cdr3_aa: CASSYGFSGSSYEQYF

d_call: .
clone_size: once
j_call: TRBJ2-5
v_call: TRBV3-1/TRBV3-2
cdr3_nt: TGTGCCAGCAGCCAAGGGGGCCGGGGAGGACAAGAGACCCAGTACTTC
cdr3_aa: CASSQGGRGGQETQYF

d_call: TRBD1
clone_size: .
j_call: TRBJ1-3
v_call: TRBV19
cdr3_nt: TGTGCCAGTAGTTCAAAAGGACAGGGAGGATCGGGCACCATATATTTT
cdr3_aa: CASSSKGQGGSGTIYF

d_call: .
clone_size: .
j_call: TRBJ1-6
v_call: TRBV19
cdr3_nt: TGTGCCAGTAGTTCCCAATATTCACCCCTCCACTTT
cdr3_aa: CASSSQYSPLHF

d_call: TRBD1
clone_size: .
j_call: TRBJ1-1
v_call: TRBV5-1
cdr3_nt: TGCGCCAGCAGCCCCCAGGGGGCGGACACTGAAGCTTTCTTT
cdr3_aa: CASSPQGADTEAFF

d_call: .
clone_size: few
j_call: TRBJ1-5
v_call: TRBV7-2
cdr3_nt: TGTGCCAGCAGCTTAGCCCTCAATCAGCCCCAGCATTTT
cdr3_aa: CASSLALNQPQHF

d_call: .
clone_size: once
j_call: TRBJ1-1
v_call: TRBV5-1
cdr3_nt: TGCGCCAGCAGCTTGGGGGCAGCTAACACTGAAGCTTTCTTT
cdr3_aa: CASSLGAANTEAFF

d_call: .
clone_size: .
j_call: TRBJ1-2
v_call: TRBV7-9
cdr3_nt: TGTGCCAGCAGCTTAGTATCTCCGGGGGGCTACACCTTC
cdr3_aa: CASSLVSPGGYTF

d_call: .
clone_size: .
j_call: TRBJ2-2
v_call: TRBV6-5
cdr3_nt: TGTGCCAGCAGTCGAAAGTTCAACACCGGGGAGCTGTTTTTT
cdr3_aa: CASSRKFNTGELFF

d_call: TRBD1
clone_size: once
j_call: TRBJ1-2
v_call: TRBV4-3
cdr3_nt: TGCGCCAGCAGCCAAGAACTCGGACAGGGCTATGGCTACACCTTC
cdr3_aa: CASSQELGQGYGYTF

d_call: TRBD2
clone_size: .
j_call: TRBJ2-1
v_call: TRBV11-2
cdr3_nt: TGTGCCAGCAGCTTAGGAGGGCGGGGGGTGTTCTTC
cdr3_aa: CASSLGGRGVFF

d_call: .
clone_size: once
j_call: TRBJ1-5
v_call: TRBV24-1
cdr3_nt: TGTGCCACCAGTGACCGGACCCGCAATCAGCCCCAGCATTTT
cdr3_aa: CATSDRTRNQPQHF

d_call: .
clone_size: .
j_call: TRBJ2-3
v_call: TRBV29-1
cdr3_nt: TGCAGCGTTGCTTCGGGGACAGATACGCAGTATTTT
cdr3_aa: CSVASGTDTQYF

d_call: .
clone_size: .
j_call: TRBJ1-5
v_call: TRBV5-8
cdr3_nt: TGTGCCAGCAGCAGAGGTGGGATGGGCAATCAGCCCCAGCATTTT
cdr3_aa: CASSRGGMGNQPQHF

d_call: .
clone_size: .
j_call: TRBJ2-7
v_call: TRBV19
cdr3_nt: TGTGCCAGTAGTGTCCTAGCGTCAAGCTCCTACGAGCAGTACTTC
cdr3_aa: CASSVLASSSYEQYF

d_call: .
clone_size: .
j_call: TRBJ1-1
v_call: TRBV20-1
cdr3_nt: TGCAGTGCTAGTGGGCCTGGTGGCACTGAAGCTTTCTTT
cdr3_aa: CSASGPGGTEAFF

d_call: .
clone_size: once
j_call: TRBJ1-1
v_call: TRBV10-3
cdr3_nt: TGTGCCATCAGTGAGTCGACAGGACCCACTGAAGCTTTCTTT
cdr3_aa: CAISESTGPTEAFF